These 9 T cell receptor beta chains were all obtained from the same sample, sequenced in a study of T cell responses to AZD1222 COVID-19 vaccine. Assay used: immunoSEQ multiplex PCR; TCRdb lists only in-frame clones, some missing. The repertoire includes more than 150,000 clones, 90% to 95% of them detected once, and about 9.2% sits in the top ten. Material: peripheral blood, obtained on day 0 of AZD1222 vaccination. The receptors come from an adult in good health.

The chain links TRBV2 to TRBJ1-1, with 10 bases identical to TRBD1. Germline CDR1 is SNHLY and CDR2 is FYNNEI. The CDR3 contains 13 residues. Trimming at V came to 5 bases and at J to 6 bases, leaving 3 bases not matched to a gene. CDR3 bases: TGTGCCAGCAGTCGACAGGGGGCTTCTGAAGCTTTCTTT. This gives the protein CASSRQGASEAFF.

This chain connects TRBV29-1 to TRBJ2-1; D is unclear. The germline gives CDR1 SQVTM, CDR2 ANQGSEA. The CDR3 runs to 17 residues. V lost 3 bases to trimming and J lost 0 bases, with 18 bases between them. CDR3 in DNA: TGCAGCGTTGAGGGTTCGGTCGCCGCCAGCTCCTACAATGAGCAGTTCTTC. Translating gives CSVEGSVAASSYNEQFF.

As DNA, the CDR3 is TGTGCCAGCAGTTTAAGGTCTTCTAACTATGGCTACACCTTC. It translates to CASSLRSSNYGYTF. This sequence joins TRBV28 and TRBJ1-2; D call uncertain. CDR1 and CDR2 (germline): MDHEN, SYDVKM. V gave up 2 bases and J gave up 0 bases, with 7 bases separating them. The CDR3 is 14 amino acids.

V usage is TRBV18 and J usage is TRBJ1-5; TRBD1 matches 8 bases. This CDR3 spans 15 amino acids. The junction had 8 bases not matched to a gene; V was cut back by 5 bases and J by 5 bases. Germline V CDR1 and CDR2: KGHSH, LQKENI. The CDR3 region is CASSSRQGRDQPQHF. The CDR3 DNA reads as TGTGCCAGCTCATCGCGACAGGGGAGGGATCAGCCCCAGCATTTT.

The CDR3, as DNA: TGTGCCAGCAGTGAAGGGGCGCGGGGAAATCAGCCCCAGCATTTT. Its translation: CASSEGARGNQPQHF. The chain uses TRBV2 and TRBJ1-5; D not resolved. The germline V gene encodes CDR1 SNHLY and CDR2 FYNNEI. This CDR3 has 15 residues. Trimming took 1 base from V and 4 from J, leaving 11 bases between them.

CDR3 protein: CSASSGTRYEQYF. CDR3 nucleotide sequence: TGCAGTGCTAGTTCCGGGACTCGGTACGAGCAGTACTTC. The V call is TRBV20-1, the J call TRBJ2-7; tentatively, D is TRBD2 (6 bases). V was clipped by 3 bases and J by 4 bases, with 13 bases between them. There are 13 residues in the CDR3. Germline V CDR1 and CDR2: DFQATT, SNEGSKA (reference sequence).

CDR3 nucleotides: TGTGCCAGCAGTCAGGGTAATGAGCAGTTCTTC. Amino acids: CASSQGNEQFF. This chain links TRBV28 with TRBJ2-1; maybe TRBD1 (5 bases). The CDR3 is 11 amino acids. Germline loops: CDR1 MDHEN, CDR2 SYDVKM. Deletions cut 5 bases from V and 7 bases from J, with 6 bases between.

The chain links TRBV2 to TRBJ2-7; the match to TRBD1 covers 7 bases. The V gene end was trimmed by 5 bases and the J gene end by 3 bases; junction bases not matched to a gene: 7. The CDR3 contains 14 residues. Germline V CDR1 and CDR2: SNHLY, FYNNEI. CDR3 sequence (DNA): TGTGCCAGCAGTACGGGACAGTCAGGCTACGAGCAGTACTTC. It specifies CASSTGQSGYEQYF.

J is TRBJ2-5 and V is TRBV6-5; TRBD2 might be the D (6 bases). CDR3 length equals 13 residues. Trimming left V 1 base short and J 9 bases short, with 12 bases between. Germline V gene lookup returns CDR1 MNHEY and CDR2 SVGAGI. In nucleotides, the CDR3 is TGTGCCAGCAGTTACTTGGGGGGTAAGGCCCAGTACTTC. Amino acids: CASSYLGGKAQYF.